This TCR beta chain was obtained from a study of blood T cell repertoires in COVID-19. Germline CDR1 and CDR2: SGHTS and YDEGEE. The CDR3 consists of 15 residues. Trimming shortened V by 4 bases and J by 0 bases, and 11 bases separated the two germline ends. TCRdb keeps only in-frame clones here, not all; method: immunoSEQ multiplex PCR. The table includes around 140,000 clones, more than 75% detected once. The V gene is TRBV5-8, the J gene TRBJ1-5, with a possible D match to TRBD1 (6 bases). Material for sequencing was peripheral blood. This receptor was taken from a man in his 70s with active COVID-19. CDR3 in amino acids: CASSGGQHSNQPQHF. CDR3 nucleotides: TGTGCCAGCAGCGGCGGACAGCATAGCAATCAGCCCCAGCATTTT.